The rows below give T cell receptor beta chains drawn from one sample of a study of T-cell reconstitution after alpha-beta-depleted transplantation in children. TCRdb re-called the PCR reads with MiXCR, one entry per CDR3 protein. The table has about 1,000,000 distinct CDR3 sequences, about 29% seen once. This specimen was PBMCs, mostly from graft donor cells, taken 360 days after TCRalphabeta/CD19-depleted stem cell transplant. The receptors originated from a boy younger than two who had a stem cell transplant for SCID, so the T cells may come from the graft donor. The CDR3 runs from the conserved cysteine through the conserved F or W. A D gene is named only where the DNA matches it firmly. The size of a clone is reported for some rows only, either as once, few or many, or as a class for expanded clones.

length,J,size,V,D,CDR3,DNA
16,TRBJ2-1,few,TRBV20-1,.,CSARDRRGSGYNEQFF,TGCAGTGCTAGAGATCGCCGGGGCAGCGGCTACAATGAGCAGTTCTTC
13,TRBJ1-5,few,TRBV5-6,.,CASSRRSNQPQHF,TGTGCCAGCAGCCGACGGAGCAATCAGCCCCAGCATTTT
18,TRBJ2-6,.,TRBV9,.,CASSVRRDGFSGANVLTF,TGTGCCAGCAGCGTACGGCGGGACGGATTCTCTGGGGCCAACGTCCTGACTTTC
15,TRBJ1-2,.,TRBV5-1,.,CASSLAGRHDYGYTF,TGCGCCAGCAGCTTGGCTGGGAGGCACGACTATGGCTACACCTTC
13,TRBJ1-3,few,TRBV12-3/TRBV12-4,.,CANYSPRRNTIYF,TGTGCCAACTACAGCCCTAGGAGGAACACCATATATTTT
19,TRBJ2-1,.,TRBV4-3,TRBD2,CASSQDRFPGLAGNNEQFF,TGCGCCAGCAGCCAAGATCGGTTCCCAGGGCTAGCGGGGAACAATGAGCAGTTCTTC
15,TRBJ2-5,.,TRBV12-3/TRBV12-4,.,CASSLPLTGYETQYF,TGTGCCAGCAGTTTACCTCTCACAGGGTATGAGACCCAGTACTTC
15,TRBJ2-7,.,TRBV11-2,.,CASSPRGSPNYEQYF,TGTGCCAGCAGCCCCCGGGGCAGCCCGAACTACGAGCAGTACTTC
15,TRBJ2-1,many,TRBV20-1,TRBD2,CSAPTFGRGYNEQFF,TGCAGTGCCCCCACATTCGGGAGGGGCTACAATGAGCAGTTCTTC
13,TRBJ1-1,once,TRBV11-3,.,CASSLSRWTEAFF,TGTGCCAGCAGCTTAAGTAGGTGGACTGAAGCTTTCTTT
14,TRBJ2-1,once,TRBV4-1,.,CALPRVSSYNEQFF,TGCGCCCTCCCCCGGGTGAGCTCCTACAATGAGCAGTTCTTC
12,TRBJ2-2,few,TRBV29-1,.,CSVAGSTGELFF,TGCAGCGTTGCGGGCAGCACCGGGGAGCTGTTTTTT
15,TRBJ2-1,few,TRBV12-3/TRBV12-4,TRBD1,CASSAWTGDLNEQFF,TGTGCCAGCAGTGCATGGACAGGAGACCTCAATGAGCAGTTCTTC
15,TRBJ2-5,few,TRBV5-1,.,CASCPYVYIGETQYF,TGCGCCAGCTGCCCGTATGTTTATATAGGGGAGACCCAGTACTTC
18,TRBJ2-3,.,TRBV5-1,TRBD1,CASSLASEGRGYGLTQYF,TGCGCCAGCAGCTTGGCCTCCGAGGGCAGGGGGTACGGGCTTACGCAGTATTTT
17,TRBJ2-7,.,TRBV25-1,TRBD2,CASSEYGACGDYYEQYF,TGTGCCAGCAGTGAATATGGGGCCTGTGGGGACTACTACGAGCAGTACTTC
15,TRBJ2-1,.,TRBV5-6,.,CASSLVLTGPNEQFF,TGTGCCAGCAGCTTGGTCCTGACAGGCCCCAATGAGCAGTTCTTC
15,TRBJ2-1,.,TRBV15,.,CATSREGSLYNEQFF,TGTGCCACCAGCAGAGAAGGCAGTCTTTACAATGAGCAGTTCTTC
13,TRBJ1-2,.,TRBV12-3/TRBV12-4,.,CASSTGTDLLMTF,TGTGCCAGCAGTACCGGGACCGACCTCTTGATGACCTTC
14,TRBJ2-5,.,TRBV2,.,CASSQLVHGETQYF,TGTGCCAGCAGTCAACTAGTACACGGCGAGACCCAGTACTTC
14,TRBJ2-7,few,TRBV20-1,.,CSARVGGSSYEQYF,TGCAGTGCTAGAGTAGGCGGGTCATCCTACGAGCAGTACTTC
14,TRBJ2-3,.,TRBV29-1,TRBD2,CSVDAGVSTDTQYF,TGCAGCGTTGACGCGGGGGTCAGCACAGATACGCAGTATTTT
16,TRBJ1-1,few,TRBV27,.,CASSFAVGVVGTEAFF,TGTGCCAGCAGTTTTGCGGTGGGGGTTGTCGGCACTGAAGCTTTCTTT
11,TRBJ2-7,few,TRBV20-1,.,CSAHSGYEQYF,TGCAGTGCCCACTCAGGGTACGAGCAGTACTTC
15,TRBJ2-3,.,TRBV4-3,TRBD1,CASSQEGTGSDTQYF,TGCGCCAGCAGCCAAGAGGGGACAGGGTCAGATACGCAGTATTTT
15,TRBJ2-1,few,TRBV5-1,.,CADGSLTSSYNEQFF,TGCGCCGACGGCTCCCTTACCAGCTCCTACAATGAGCAGTTCTTC
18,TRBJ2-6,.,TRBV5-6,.,CASSLWGRLSSGANVLTF,TGTGCCAGCAGCTTATGGGGGCGACTTTCCTCTGGGGCCAACGTCCTGACTTTC
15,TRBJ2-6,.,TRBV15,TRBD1,CATSTGDRGFNVLTF,TGTGCCACCAGCACGGGGGACAGGGGGTTCAACGTCCTGACTTTC
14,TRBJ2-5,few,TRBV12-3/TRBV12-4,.,CASSLGVAQETQYF,TGTGCCAGCAGTTTAGGGGTAGCCCAAGAGACCCAGTACTTC